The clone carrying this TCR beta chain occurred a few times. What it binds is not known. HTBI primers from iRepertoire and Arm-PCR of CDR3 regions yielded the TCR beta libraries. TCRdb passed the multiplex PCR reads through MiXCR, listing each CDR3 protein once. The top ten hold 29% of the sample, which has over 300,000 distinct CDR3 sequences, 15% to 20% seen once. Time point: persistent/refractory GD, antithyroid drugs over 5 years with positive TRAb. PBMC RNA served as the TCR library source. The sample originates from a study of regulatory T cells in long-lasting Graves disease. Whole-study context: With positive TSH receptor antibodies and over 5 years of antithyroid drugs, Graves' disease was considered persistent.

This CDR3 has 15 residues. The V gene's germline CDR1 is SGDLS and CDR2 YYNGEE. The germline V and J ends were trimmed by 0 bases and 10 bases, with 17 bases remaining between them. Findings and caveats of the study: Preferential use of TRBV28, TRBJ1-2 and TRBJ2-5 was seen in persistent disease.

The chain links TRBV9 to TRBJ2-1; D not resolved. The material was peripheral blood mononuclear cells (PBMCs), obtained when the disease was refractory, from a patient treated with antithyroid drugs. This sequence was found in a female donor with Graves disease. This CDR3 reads CASSVGYDQLREQFF. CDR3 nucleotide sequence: TGTGCCAGCAGCGTAGGGTACGACCAATTGAGAGAGCAGTTCTTC.